The sample holds one count of the clone carrying this TCR beta chain. The antigen remains undetermined. This may arise from a read error, as a much more abundant clone is one base away. The conserved phenylalanine or tryptophan normally closing the CDR3 is absent here, so this likely arose from a read error. The data were taken from a study of breast tumors, draining lymph nodes, adjacent tissues. Study observations and caveats: Tumors had less TCR diversity than lymph nodes, more than nontumor tissue.

Via MiXCR, TCRdb re-called the multiplex PCR reads, giving one row per CDR3 protein. This table has about 150,000 distinct CDR3 sequences, about 30% appearing once. CDR1 and CDR2 from the germline V gene are MNHNS and SASEGT. V dropped 3 bases and J dropped 4; count of bases not matched to a gene: 12. The CDR3 runs to 17 residues. Breast cancer patients provided tissue from their axillary draining lymph nodes. Sequencing was carried out using axillary lymph node tissue. The sequence derives from a female donor with breast cancer. Some clones in this sample may be carry-over from other donors' samples. V and J are TRBV6-1 and TRBJ1-5; 7 positions match TRBD1. DNA of the CDR3: TGTGCCAGCAGTGAGCTCCCCGGGACAGCGTTTAATCAGCCCCAGCATCTT. Translating it yields CASSELPGTAFNQPQHL.